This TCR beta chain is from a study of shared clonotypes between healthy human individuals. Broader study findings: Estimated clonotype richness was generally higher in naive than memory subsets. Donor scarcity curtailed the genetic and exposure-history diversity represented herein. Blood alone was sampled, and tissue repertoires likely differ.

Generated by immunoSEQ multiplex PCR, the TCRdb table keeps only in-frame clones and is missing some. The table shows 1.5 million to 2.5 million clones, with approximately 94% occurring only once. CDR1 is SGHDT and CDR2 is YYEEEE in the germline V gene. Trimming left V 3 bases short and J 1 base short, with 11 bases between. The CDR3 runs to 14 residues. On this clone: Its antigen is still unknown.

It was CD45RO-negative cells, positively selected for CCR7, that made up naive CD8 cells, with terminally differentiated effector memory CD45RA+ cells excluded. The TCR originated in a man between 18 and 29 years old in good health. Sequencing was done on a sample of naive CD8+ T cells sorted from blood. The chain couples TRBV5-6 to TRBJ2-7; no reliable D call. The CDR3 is CASSSEGLSYEQYF. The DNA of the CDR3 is TGTGCCAGCAGCTCCGAAGGGTTATCCTACGAGCAGTACTTC.